The clone carrying this T cell receptor (beta chain) was recorded many times. Each CDR3 protein gets one entry after TCRdb re-called the 5' RACE reads with MiXCR. The sample shows roughly 39,000 distinct CDR3 sequences, 7% to 8.5% of them seen only once. This specimen comes from a study of neurological immune-mediated disorders. The TCR sequence derives from a man aged 50-60 years in good health. The sample comprised CD4+ T cells from blood.

The CDR3 DNA is TGTGCCAGCAGTTACTGGGCCGTGGTGACGGGGGACAGGGGAAACACCATATATTTT. It translates to CASSYWAVVTGDRGNTIYF. The gene calls are TRBV6-6 and TRBJ1-3, with 8 positions matching TRBD1. The trim removed 1 base at V and 4 bases at J, leaving 15 bases unmatched. This CDR3 has 19 amino acids. CDR1 MNHNY and CDR2 SVGAGI come from the germline V gene (reference sequence).